The entry below gives a single T cell receptor beta chain sequence along with its context. There is no known antigen for this receptor. This sample was included in a study of T cells expressing NK-cell markers (dated by TCRdb to 2018 to 2020). Concerning the study at large: In sorted CD3+CD56+NKG2C+, CD3+CD56+NKG2C- and CD3+CD56-NKG2C+ T-cell subsets from 7 to 9 donors, TCR beta-chain repertoires were profiled. Seven of the eight sequenced donors were HCMV-seropositive and one was HCMV-seronegative. The eight sequenced donors were randomly selected healthy volunteers, three men and five women. The libraries were sequenced on Illumina HiSeq 2000/2500, MiSeq or NextSeq, producing 2 x 150 bp reads.

Instrument on record: Illumina HiSeq 2000. 5'RACE template switching, by which a universal primer site and unique molecular identifiers were added, was used to make TCR beta cDNA libraries. cDNA synthesis was primed from the TCR beta constant segment and was followed by two successive PCR amplification steps. The study's own analysis went as follows. MIGEC was used to demultiplex reads and group reads by UMI, and MiTCR was used to assemble and quantify clonotypes. To exclude erroneous sequences, only TCR cDNA sequences supported by at least two reads were retained. Downstream repertoire analysis used the tcR package, and clonotypes were matched across fractions by CDR3 nucleotide sequence plus V segment. VDJmatch was used to annotate antigen specificity against VDJdb, with one amino acid substitution allowed in CDR3. After reprocessing by TCRdb, each CDR3 protein sequence is one entry, and no DNA is given. The V and J calls shown here were made by TCRdb, not taken from the authors' results. The sample's own table lists 250,000 to 300,000 distinct CDR3 sequences. 0.39% of the sample rests with the top ten.

What the research found in general, with its limitations: Those dominant clonotypes were again the most abundant among CD3+CD56-NKG2C+ cells in a handful of donors, at about 28.3-60.1%. For roughly six donors, the dominant CD3+CD56+NKG2C+ clonotypes were among the top 10 CD8+ clonotypes and accounted for 1.0-7.0% of CD8+ T cells. Whether the expanded NKG2C-expressing T cell clones were specific for HCMV antigens remained unclear.

HCMV serostatus was determined by detecting HCMV-specific IgG in serum with a commercial ELISA kit. Peripheral blood mononuclear cells were isolated from blood by Ficoll density gradient centrifugation. The CDR3, cysteine through phenylalanine, is 14 amino acids long. There is no recorded DNA. This chain joins TRBV12-3 or TRBV12-4 to TRBJ1-4; lacking DNA, the TRBD1 call made by TCRdb goes unchecked. This TCR derives from a young man in good health. Donor details come from another sample of the same person, matched by shared clones. The specimen sequenced was blood T cells: a sorted CD56 or NKG2C T cell subset, CD4+ or CD8+ T cells, or bulk PBMC T cells (not recorded which). The CDR3 protein: CASRPTGGNEKLFF.